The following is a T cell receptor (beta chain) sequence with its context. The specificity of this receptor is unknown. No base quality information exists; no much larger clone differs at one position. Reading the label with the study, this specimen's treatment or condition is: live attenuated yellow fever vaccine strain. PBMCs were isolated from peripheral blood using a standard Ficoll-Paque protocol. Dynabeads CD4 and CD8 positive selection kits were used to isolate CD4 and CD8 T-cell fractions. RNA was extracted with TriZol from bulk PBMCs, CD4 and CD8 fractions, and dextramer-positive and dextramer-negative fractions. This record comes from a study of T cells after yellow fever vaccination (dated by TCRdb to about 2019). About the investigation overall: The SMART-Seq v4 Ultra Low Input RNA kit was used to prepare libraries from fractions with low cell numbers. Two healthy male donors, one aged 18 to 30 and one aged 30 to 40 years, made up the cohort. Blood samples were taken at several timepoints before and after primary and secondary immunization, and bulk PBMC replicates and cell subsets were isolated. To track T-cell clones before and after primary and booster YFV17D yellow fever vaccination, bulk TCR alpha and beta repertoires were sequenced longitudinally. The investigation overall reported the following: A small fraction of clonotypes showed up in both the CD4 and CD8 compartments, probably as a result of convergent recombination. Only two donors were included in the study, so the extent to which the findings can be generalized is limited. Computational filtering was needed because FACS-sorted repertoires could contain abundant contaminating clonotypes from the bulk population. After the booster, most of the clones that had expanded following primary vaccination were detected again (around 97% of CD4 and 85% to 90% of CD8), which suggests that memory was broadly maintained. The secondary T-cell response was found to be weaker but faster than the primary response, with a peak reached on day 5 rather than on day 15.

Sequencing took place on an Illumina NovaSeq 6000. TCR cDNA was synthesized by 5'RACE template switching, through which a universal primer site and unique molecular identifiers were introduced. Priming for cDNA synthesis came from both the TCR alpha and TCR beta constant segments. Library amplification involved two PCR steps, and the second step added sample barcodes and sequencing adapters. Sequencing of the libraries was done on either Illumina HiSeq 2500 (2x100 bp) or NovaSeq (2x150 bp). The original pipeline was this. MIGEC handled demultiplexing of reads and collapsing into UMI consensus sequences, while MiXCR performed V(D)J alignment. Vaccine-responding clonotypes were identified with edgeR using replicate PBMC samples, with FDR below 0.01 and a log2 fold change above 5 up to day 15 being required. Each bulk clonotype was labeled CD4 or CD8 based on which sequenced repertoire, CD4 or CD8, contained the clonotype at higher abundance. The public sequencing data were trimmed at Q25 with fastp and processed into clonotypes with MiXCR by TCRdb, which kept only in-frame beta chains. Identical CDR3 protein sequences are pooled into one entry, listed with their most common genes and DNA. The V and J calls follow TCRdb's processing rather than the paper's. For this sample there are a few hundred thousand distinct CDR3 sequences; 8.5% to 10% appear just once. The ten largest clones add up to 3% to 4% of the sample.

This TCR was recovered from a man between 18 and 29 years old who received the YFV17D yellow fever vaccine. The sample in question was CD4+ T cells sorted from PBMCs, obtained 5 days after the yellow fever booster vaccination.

The CDR3 protein is CASSLSGTSGNTIYF. The nucleotide sequence is given as TGTGCCAGCAGCTTGTCGGGGACCTCTGGAAACACCATATATTTT. The chain is encoded by TRBV7-9 joined to TRBJ1-3; matching of 5 bases hints at TRBD1 as the D gene. V was cut back by 3 bases and J by 0 bases, leaving a gap of 9 bases between them. Taken from the germline V gene (reference sequence), the CDR1 and CDR2 loops are SEHNR and FQNEAQ. Inclusive of the bounding cysteine and phenylalanine, the CDR3 is 15 residues long. Only the CDR3 part of the read is kept: 45 bases, read in frame from the first base.